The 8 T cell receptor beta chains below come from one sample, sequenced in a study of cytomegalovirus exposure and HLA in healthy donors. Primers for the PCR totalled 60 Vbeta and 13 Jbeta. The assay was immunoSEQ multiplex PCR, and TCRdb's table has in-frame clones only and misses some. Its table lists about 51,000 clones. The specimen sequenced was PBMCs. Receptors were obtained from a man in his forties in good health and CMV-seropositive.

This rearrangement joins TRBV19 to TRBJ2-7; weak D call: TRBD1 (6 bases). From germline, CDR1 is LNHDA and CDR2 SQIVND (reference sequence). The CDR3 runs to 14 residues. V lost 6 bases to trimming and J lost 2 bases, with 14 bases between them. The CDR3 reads CASRHTGPTYEQYF. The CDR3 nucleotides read TGTGCCAGTAGACACACAGGGCCTACCTACGAGCAGTACTTC.

DNA of the CDR3: TGTGCCAGCAGCCCCTGGGACAGATACGAGCAGTACTTC. This translates into CASSPWDRYEQYF. The rearrangement uses TRBV7-9 and TRBJ2-7, with TRBD1 matching over 7 bases. CDR3 length equals 13 residues. Germline assignment: CDR1 SEHNR and CDR2 FQNEAQ (reference sequence). Trimming cost V 5 bases and J 4 bases; bases outside gene matches: 5.

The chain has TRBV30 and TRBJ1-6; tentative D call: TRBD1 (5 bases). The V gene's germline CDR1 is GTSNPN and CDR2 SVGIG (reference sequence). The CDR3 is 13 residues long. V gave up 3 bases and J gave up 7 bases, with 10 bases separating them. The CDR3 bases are TGTGCCTGGAGCGCGACAGAAAATTCACCCCTCCACTTT. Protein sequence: CAWSATENSPLHF. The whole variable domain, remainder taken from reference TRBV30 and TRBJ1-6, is SQTIHQWPATLVQPVGSPLSLECTVEGTSNPNLYWYRQAAGRGLQLLFYSVGIGQISSEVPQNLSASRPQDRQFILSSKKLLLSDSGFYLCAWSATENSPLHFGNGTRLTVT.

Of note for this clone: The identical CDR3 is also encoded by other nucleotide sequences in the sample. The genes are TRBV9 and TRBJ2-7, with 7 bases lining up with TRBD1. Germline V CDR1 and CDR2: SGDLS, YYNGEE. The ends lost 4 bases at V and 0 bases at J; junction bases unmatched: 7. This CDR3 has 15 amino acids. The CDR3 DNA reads TGTGCCAGCAGCCGACAGGGATCCTCCTCCTACGAGCAGTACTTC. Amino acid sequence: CASSRQGSSSYEQYF.

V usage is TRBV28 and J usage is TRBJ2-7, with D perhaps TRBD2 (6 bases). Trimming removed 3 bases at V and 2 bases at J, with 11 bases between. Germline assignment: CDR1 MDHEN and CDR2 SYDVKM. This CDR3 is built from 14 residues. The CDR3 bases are TGTGCCAGCAGTTTGAGCGGAGGGACCTACGAGCAGTACTTC. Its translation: CASSLSGGTYEQYF. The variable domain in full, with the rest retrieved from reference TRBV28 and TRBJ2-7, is DVKVTQSSRYLVKRTGEKVFLECVQDMDHENMFWYRQDPGLGLRLIYFSYDVKMKEKGDIPEGYSVSREKKERFSLILESASTNQTSMYLCASSLSGGTYEQYFGPGTRLTVT.

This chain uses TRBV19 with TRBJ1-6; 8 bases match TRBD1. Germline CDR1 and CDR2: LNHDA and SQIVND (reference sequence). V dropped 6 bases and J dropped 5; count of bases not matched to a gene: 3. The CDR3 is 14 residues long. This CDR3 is CASSIQGDNSPLHF. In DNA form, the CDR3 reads TGTGCCAGTAGCATACAGGGGGATAATTCACCCCTCCACTTT.

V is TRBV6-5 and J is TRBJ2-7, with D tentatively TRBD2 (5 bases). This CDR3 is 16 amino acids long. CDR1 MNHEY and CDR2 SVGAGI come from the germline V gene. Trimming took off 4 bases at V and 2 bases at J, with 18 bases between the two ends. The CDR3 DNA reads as TGTGCCAGCAGTTTCGTCAGCGGTCCCCCCCCCTACGAGCAGTACTTC. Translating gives CASSFVSGPPPYEQYF.

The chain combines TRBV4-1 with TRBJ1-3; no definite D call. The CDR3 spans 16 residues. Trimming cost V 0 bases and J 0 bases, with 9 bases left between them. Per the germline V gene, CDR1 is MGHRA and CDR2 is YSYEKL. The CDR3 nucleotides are TGCGCCAGCAGCCAAGATAGGCGGATCTCTGGAAACACCATATATTTT. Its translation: CASSQDRRISGNTIYF.